This T cell receptor beta chain was documented in a study of radiation and T cells in renal cell carcinoma. Per germline, CDR1 SGHDT and CDR2 YYEEEE. V was clipped by 3 bases and J by 2 bases; unmatched bases: 7. CDR3 length equals 15 residues. As regards this clone: Its antigen is as yet unknown.

Libraries were prepared by immunoSEQ multiplex PCR; TCRdb keeps only in-frame clonotypes and omits some of them. This table has more than 20,000 clones, roughly 80% appearing once. The time point: blood 2 weeks post-SBRT. Sample treatment: 15 Gy SBRT to primary tumor, nephrectomy 4 weeks later. Blood was sampled at baseline, 2 weeks and 4 weeks after SBRT. Whole-study findings and limits: In blood, top tumor clones expanded by 2 weeks, shrinking by 4.

The input for sequencing was blood, taken from a patient whose treatment included radiotherapy and nephrectomy. The sequence derives from a man aged 55 to 70 with renal cell carcinoma. The chain links TRBV5-6 to TRBJ2-5; 7 bases fit TRBD1. The CDR3, as DNA: TGTGCCAGCAGCTCAACGACAGGGACACAAGAGACCCAGTACTTC. Protein product: CASSSTTGTQETQYF. The entire variable domain, with the rest obtained from reference TRBV5-6 and TRBJ2-5, is as follows: DAGVTQSPTHLIKTRGQQVTLRCSPKSGHDTVSWYQQALGQGPQFIFQYYEEEERQRGNFPDRFSGHQFPNYSSELNVNALLLGDSALYLCASSSTTGTQETQYFGPGTRLLVL.